The rows below give T cell receptor beta chains drawn from one sample of a study of T-cell memory formation after mild COVID-19. A single record per CDR3 protein comes from TCRdb applying MiXCR to the 5' RACE reads. The table lists more than 250,000 distinct CDR3 sequences, 16% of them singletons. Sequenced sample: PBMCs or a T cell subset sorted from them (not recorded which). The origin of the receptors is a man aged 18 to 29 who had mild COVID-19 (a few samples of this study predate the infection). Cell type and time point are not known. CDR3s include the opening cysteine and the closing phenylalanine or tryptophan. Each record gives: V gene, J gene, CDR3 length, clone size, D gene, CDR3 protein, CDR3 DNA. The D gene is left open where the match is weak. Part of the rows lack a size; the others show once, few, many or a class for expanded clones.

TRBV9	TRBJ2-7	14	few	-	CASSPTGKTYEQYF	TGTGCCAGCAGCCCGACAGGAAAGACCTACGAGCAGTACTTC
TRBV18	TRBJ1-4	15	-	-	CASSPAGLTVEKLFF	TGTGCCAGCTCACCAGCCGGTCTTACGGTTGAAAAACTGTTTTTT
TRBV6-6	TRBJ1-6	11	-	-	CASSRDSPLHF	TGTGCCAGCAGTAGGGATTCACCCCTCCACTTT
TRBV6-4	TRBJ2-7	15	-	TRBD1	CASSDPEDRSYEQYF	TGTGCCAGCAGTGACCCTGAGGACAGGTCCTACGAGCAGTACTTC
TRBV18	TRBJ1-1	14	-	-	CASSPPPTNTEAFF	TGTGCCAGCTCACCACCCCCTACGAACACTGAAGCTTTCTTT
TRBV7-9	TRBJ1-5	14	few	-	CASWSGDSNQPQHF	TGTGCCAGCTGGTCAGGGGATAGCAATCAGCCCCAGCATTTT
TRBV5-1	TRBJ2-7	13	few	-	CASSLASADEQYF	TGCGCCAGCAGCTTGGCCTCGGCAGACGAGCAGTACTTC
TRBV14	TRBJ2-1	17	-	-	CASSQDRLFSSYNEQFF	TGTGCCAGCAGCCAAGATCGGCTCTTTAGCTCCTACAATGAGCAGTTCTTC
TRBV6-2/TRBV6-3	TRBJ2-1	15	-	TRBD2	CASSPLAGFYNEQFF	TGTGCCAGCAGTCCCCTAGCGGGGTTCTACAATGAGCAGTTCTTC
TRBV5-1	TRBJ2-3	18	few	TRBD2	CASSAGLAGRGGTDTQYF	TGCGCCAGCAGCGCGGGACTAGCGGGGAGGGGGGGAACAGATACGCAGTATTTT
TRBV7-3	TRBJ1-1	14	few	-	CASSLTGESTEAFF	TGTGCCAGCAGCTTAACAGGGGAGAGCACTGAAGCTTTCTTT
TRBV4-3	TRBJ2-6	17	few	-	CASSQDRVFWGANVLTF	TGCGCCAGCAGCCAAGATCGGGTCTTTTGGGGGGCCAACGTCCTGACTTTC
TRBV5-1	TRBJ2-3	15	many	-	CASSLERTSTDTQYF	TGCGCCAGCAGCCTCGAGCGCACCAGCACAGATACGCAGTATTTT
TRBV15	TRBJ1-1	13	few	-	CATSREQGAEAFF	TGTGCCACCAGCAGAGAACAGGGAGCTGAAGCTTTCTTT
TRBV4-3	TRBJ2-7	16	-	TRBD2	CASSPWDSGSSYEQYF	TGCGCCAGCAGCCCGTGGGATAGCGGGAGCTCCTACGAGCAGTACTTC
TRBV6-5	TRBJ2-2	18	few	TRBD1	CASRSATGGLSNTGELFF	TGTGCCAGCAGATCCGCGACAGGGGGATTGTCCAACACCGGGGAGCTGTTTTTT
TRBV29-1	TRBJ2-2	11	few	-	CSGRSAGELFF	TGCAGCGGCCGGAGCGCCGGGGAGCTGTTTTTT
TRBV29-1	TRBJ2-3	17	many	TRBD2	CSVWGLAGATSTDTQYF	TGCAGCGTGTGGGGACTAGCGGGGGCTACTAGCACAGATACGCAGTATTTT
TRBV10-1	TRBJ2-7	14	-	TRBD1	CASRPGQANGEQYF	TGCGCCAGCAGACCCGGACAGGCCAACGGGGAGCAGTACTTC
TRBV4-3	TRBJ2-2	15	few	TRBD2	CASTPGLTNTGELFF	TGCGCCAGCACGCCGGGACTAACAAACACCGGGGAGCTGTTTTTT
TRBV12-3/TRBV12-4	TRBJ1-5	14	few	-	CASRRGVLDQPQHF	TGTGCCAGCAGACGAGGGGTGTTAGATCAGCCCCAGCATTTT
TRBV5-1	TRBJ2-2	13	few	TRBD2	CASRGGRTGELFF	TGCGCCAGCCGGGGGGGCCGCACCGGGGAGCTGTTTTTT
TRBV2	TRBJ1-2	14	-	-	CAGGTGAAVYGYTF	TGTGCCGGCGGGACGGGGGCCGCAGTCTATGGCTACACCTTC
TRBV28	TRBJ1-5	11	-	-	CASSLSKPQHF	TGTGCCAGCAGTTTAAGTAAGCCCCAGCATTTT
TRBV4-2	TRBJ1-1	12	few	-	CASSQEWETAFF	TGTGCCAGCAGCCAAGAATGGGAAACGGCTTTCTTT
TRBV6-5	TRBJ2-5	14	few	-	CASSKQGHQETQYF	TGTGCCAGCAGCAAACAGGGTCACCAAGAGACCCAGTACTTC
TRBV6-1	TRBJ2-7	14	-	-	CASSGRIRTYEQYF	TGTGCCAGCAGTGGACGGATCCGAACCTACGAGCAGTACTTC
TRBV12-3/TRBV12-4	TRBJ2-5	13	few	-	CASTATATETQYF	TGTGCCAGCACTGCGACAGCTACGGAGACCCAGTACTTC